The 15 T cell receptor beta chains below all came from one sample that was sequenced in a study of blood T cell repertoires in COVID-19. Only in-frame clones appear in the TCRdb table, and some are missing; sequencing was by immunoSEQ multiplex PCR. This sample has some 76,000 clones, with 90% to 95% found just once. Sequencing used peripheral blood. These receptors were collected from a human donor in a cohort sampled during active COVID-19.

This clone occurred once. The CDR3 DNA is TGTGCCAGCAGTCCGTATCAGGGGGTCACAGATACGCAGTATTTT. Translating it yields CASSPYQGVTDTQYF. This chain connects TRBV7-8 to TRBJ2-3, with 7 bases identical to TRBD1. Germline V gene lookup returns CDR1 SGHVS and CDR2 FQNEAQ. The CDR3 extends over 15 amino acids. J lost 2 bases, V lost 6 bases, and 8 bases had no gene match.

The rearrangement uses TRBV4-3 and TRBJ2-4; no clear D gene. The CDR3 has 15 residues. Germline V gene lookup returns CDR1 LGHNA and CDR2 YSLEER. The germline V and J ends were trimmed by 0 bases and 5 bases, with 11 bases remaining between them. DNA for the CDR3: TGCGCCAGCAGCCAAGATCTAGGCAGCCAAAACATTCAGTACTTC. Protein sequence: CASSQDLGSQNIQYF.

The V gene is TRBV5-1, the J gene TRBJ2-2; 8 bases fit TRBD1. Germline CDR1 SGHRS, CDR2 YFSETQ. V dropped 0 bases and J dropped 9; count of bases not matched to a gene: 7. This CDR3 is built from 15 residues. CDR3 in amino acids: CASSLADRDHRELFF. The CDR3 nucleotides read TGCGCCAGCAGCTTGGCGGACAGGGACCACCGGGAGCTGTTTTTT. Filled out from reference TRBV5-1 and TRBJ2-2, the complete variable domain reads KAGVTQTPRYLIKTRGQQVTLSCSPISGHRSVSWYQQTPGQGLQFLFEYFSETQRNKGNFPGRFSGRQFSNSRSEMNVSTLELGDSALYLCASSLADRDHRELFFGEGSRLTVL.

V gene TRBV7-6 combines with J gene TRBJ1-3; 7 bases line up with TRBD1. The V and J ends lost 5 bases and 2 bases, in that order; junction bases with no gene match: 12. Germline V gene lookup returns CDR1 SGHVS and CDR2 FNYEAQ. The CDR3 spans 17 residues. For the CDR3, the DNA is TGTGCCAGCAGCCCAGGTCCCGGACAGGCGGCTGGAAACACCATATATTTT. As protein: CASSPGPGQAAGNTIYF.

The gene calls are TRBV7-2 and TRBJ1-2; 9 positions match TRBD1. V dropped 6 bases and J dropped 1; count of bases not matched to a gene: 9. The CDR3 is 16 residues long. Germline lookup yields CDR1 SGHTA and CDR2 FQGNSA. The CDR3 bases are TGTGCCAGCAGTTTCGGACCGGGACAGGGTAACTATGGCTACACCTTC. It yields the protein CASSFGPGQGNYGYTF. Using reference TRBV7-2 and TRBJ1-2 for the parts outside the CDR3, the full variable domain is GAGVSQSPSNKVTEKGKDVELRCDPISGHTALYWYRQSLGQGLEFLIYFQGNSAPDKSGLPSDRFSAERTGGSVSTLTIQRTQQEDSAVYLCASSFGPGQGNYGYTFGSGTRLTVV.

The V and J genes are TRBV5-4 and TRBJ2-2, with 7 bases lining up with TRBD1. This CDR3 comprises 15 residues. The germline gives CDR1 SGHNT, CDR2 YYREEE (reference sequence). Trimming took 2 bases from V and 3 from J; bases not matched to a gene: 4. CDR3 residues: CASSFGQAHTGELFF. As DNA, the CDR3 is TGTGCCAGCAGCTTCGGACAGGCACACACCGGGGAGCTGTTTTTT.

This clone occurred once. This chain links TRBV29-1 with TRBJ2-2; D is possibly TRBD1 (6 bases). CDR3 size: 14 residues. Trimming removed 7 bases from V and 1 base from J, with 13 bases in between. The V gene's germline CDR1 is SQVTM and CDR2 ANQGSEA. The CDR3 reads CSAADRRNTGELFF. In DNA, the CDR3 is TGCAGCGCCGCAGACAGGAGGAACACCGGGGAGCTGTTTTTT.

V is TRBV18 and J is TRBJ2-6; a weak D match, TRBD2 (6 bases). With 3 bases removed from V and 0 bases from J, the gap between germline ends came to 15 bases. There are 18 residues in the CDR3. Germline-derived CDR1 and CDR2 are KGHSH and LQKENI. The CDR3 nucleotides read TGTGCCAGCTCACCGACGGTCGCGGGGAACTCTGGGGCCAACGTCCTGACTTTC. It translates to CASSPTVAGNSGANVLTF.

This chain links TRBV19 with TRBJ2-1, with D unresolved. Trimming took 1 base from V and 8 from J, leaving 12 bases between them. CDR1 and CDR2 from the germline V gene are LNHDA and SQIVND (reference sequence). CDR3 length equals 14 residues. The CDR3 DNA follows: TGTGCCAGTAGTATAGTGCAACGCGAGGATGAGCAGTTCTTC. Its translation: CASSIVQREDEQFF.

The chain recombines TRBV6-5 with TRBJ1-1; D is unclear. The germline CDR1 and CDR2 sequences are MNHEY and SVGAGI. CDR3 length: 15 amino acids. Trimming removed 2 bases at V and 0 bases at J, with 10 bases between. Here the CDR3 reads CASSYTLVLNTEAFF. CDR3 nucleotide sequence: TGTGCCAGCAGTTACACTCTGGTTCTGAACACTGAAGCTTTCTTT.

The chain recombines TRBV5-1 with TRBJ2-6; a weak D match, TRBD1 (5 bases). Trimming cost V 1 base and J 0 bases, with 14 bases left between them. Germline V gives CDR1 SGHRS, CDR2 YFSETQ. This CDR3 is 18 amino acids long. CDR3 sequence: CASSLPGHLLSGANVLTF. CDR3 DNA sequence: TGCGCCAGCAGCTTGCCCGGACACCTTCTCTCTGGGGCCAACGTCCTGACTTTC.

The chain is built from TRBV27 and TRBJ2-1; the match to TRBD2 covers 7 bases. The CDR3 runs 16 residues. With V trimmed by 4 bases and J by 0 bases, 6 bases remained unmatched. CDR1 is MNHEY and CDR2 is SMNVEV in the germline V gene (reference sequence). CDR3: CASSSRTGGSYNEQFF. The CDR3, as DNA: TGTGCCAGCAGTTCCCGAACGGGGGGCTCCTACAATGAGCAGTTCTTC.

J is TRBJ1-2 and V is TRBV30; D not certain. Germline CDR1 GTSNPN, CDR2 SVGIG (reference sequence). The V end lost 3 bases, the J end lost 7 bases, and 15 bases lay between the germline ends. This CDR3 is built from 13 residues. This CDR3 reads CAWSLLGVSGYTF. The CDR3 bases are TGTGCCTGGAGCCTCCTCGGGGTTTCTGGCTACACCTTC.

The chain employs TRBV7-9 and TRBJ1-2; D not resolved. This CDR3 region has 13 residues. Germline-derived CDR1 and CDR2 are SEHNR and FQNEAQ (reference sequence). V was trimmed by 2 bases and J by 5 bases, leaving 9 bases between them. The CDR3 DNA is TGTGCCAGCAGCTTAAGGATGGAGTATGGCTACACCTTC. As protein: CASSLRMEYGYTF.

The V gene is TRBV7-2, the J gene TRBJ1-5; TRBD1 might be the D (5 bases). Per the germline V gene, CDR1 is SGHTA and CDR2 is FQGNSA. The CDR3 totals 15 residues. V shed 2 bases and J shed 3 bases, with 11 bases lying between them. The CDR3 is CASSLSGMANQPQHF. The CDR3 DNA is TGTGCCAGCAGCTTATCAGGGATGGCCAATCAGCCCCAGCATTTT.